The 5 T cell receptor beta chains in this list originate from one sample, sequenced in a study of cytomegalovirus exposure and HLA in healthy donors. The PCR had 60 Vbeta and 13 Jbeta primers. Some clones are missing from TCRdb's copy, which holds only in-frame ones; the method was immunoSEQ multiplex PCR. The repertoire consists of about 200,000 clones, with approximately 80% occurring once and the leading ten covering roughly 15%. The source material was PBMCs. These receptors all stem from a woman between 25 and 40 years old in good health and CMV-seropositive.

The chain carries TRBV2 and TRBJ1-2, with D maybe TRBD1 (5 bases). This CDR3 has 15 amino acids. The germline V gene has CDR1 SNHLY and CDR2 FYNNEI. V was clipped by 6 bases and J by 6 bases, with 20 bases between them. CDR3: CASSVRDSQRNGYTF. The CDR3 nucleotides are TGTGCCAGCAGCGTCCGGGACTCCCAAAGGAATGGCTACACCTTC.

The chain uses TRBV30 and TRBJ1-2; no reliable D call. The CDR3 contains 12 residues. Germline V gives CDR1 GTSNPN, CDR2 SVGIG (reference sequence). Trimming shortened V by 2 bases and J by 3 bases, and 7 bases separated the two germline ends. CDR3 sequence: CAWSYGHYGYTF. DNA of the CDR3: TGTGCCTGGAGTTATGGCCACTATGGCTACACCTTC.

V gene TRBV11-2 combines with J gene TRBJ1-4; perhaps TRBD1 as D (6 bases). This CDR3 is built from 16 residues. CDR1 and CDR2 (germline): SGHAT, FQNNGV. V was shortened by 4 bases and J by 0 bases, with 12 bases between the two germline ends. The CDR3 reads CASSSSGQSTNEKLFF. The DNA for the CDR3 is TGTGCCAGCAGCTCATCCGGACAGTCAACTAATGAAAAACTGTTTTTT. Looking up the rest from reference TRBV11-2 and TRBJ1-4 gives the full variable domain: EAGVAQSPRYKIIEKRQSVAFWCNPISGHATLYWYQQILGQGPKLLIQFQNNGVVDDSQLPKDRFSAERLKGVDSTLKIQPAKLEDSAVYLCASSSSGQSTNEKLFFGSGTQLSVL.

The CDR3 region has the DNA TGTGCCAGTAGTCCGACAGGGCTGGGCACTGAAGCTTTCTTT. Its protein is CASSPTGLGTEAFF. The chain recombines TRBV19 with TRBJ1-1, with TRBD1 identical over 7 bases. The CDR3 loop spans 14 amino acids. In germline, CDR1 is LNHDA, CDR2 SQIVND (reference sequence). V gave up 5 bases and J gave up 4 bases; unmatched junction bases: 7. Drawing the rest from reference TRBV19 and TRBJ1-1, the complete variable domain is DGGITQSPKYLFRKEGQNVTLSCEQNLNHDAMYWYRQDPGQGLRLIYYSQIVNDFQKGDIAEGYSVSREKKESFPLTVTSAQKNPTAFYLCASSPTGLGTEAFFGQGTRLTVV.

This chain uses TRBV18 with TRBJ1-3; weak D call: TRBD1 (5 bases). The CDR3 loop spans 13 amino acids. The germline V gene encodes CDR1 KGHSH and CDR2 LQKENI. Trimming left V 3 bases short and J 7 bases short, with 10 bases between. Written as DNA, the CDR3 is TGTGCCAGCTCACCCAGCAGGGTGAACACCATATATTTT. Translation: CASSPSRVNTIYF. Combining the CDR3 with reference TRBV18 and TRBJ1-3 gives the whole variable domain NAGVMQNPRHLVRRRGQEARLRCSPMKGHSHVYWYRQLPEEGLKFMVYLQKENIIDESGMPKERFSAEFPKEGPSILRIQQVVRGDSAAYFCASSPSRVNTIYFGEGSWLTVV.